This is a list of T cell receptor beta chains from one sample in a study of tumor-infiltrating lymphocytes in primary liver carcinoma. In TCRdb, the multiplex PCR reads were re-called with MiXCR into one record per CDR3 protein. In the table there are about 180,000 distinct CDR3 sequences, approximately 60% of which are singletons. Sequencing input: peripheral blood. The source is a man aged 40-49 years with primary liver carcinoma and hepatitis B virus infection. Both conserved end residues are part of each CDR3. A D gene is named only where the DNA matches it firmly. Clone size is not always given. Where it is, it says once, few, many or a class for expanded clones.

V gene,D gene,J gene,clone size,CDR3 DNA,CDR3 protein
TRBV12-3/TRBV12-4,.,TRBJ1-1,few,TGTGCCAGCAGCCGCCGGGCATTGAACACTGAAGCTTTCTTT,CASSRRALNTEAFF
TRBV4-2,TRBD2,TRBJ2-5,.,TGTGCCAGCACCCAAGAAGCGGGAGCGCAAGATACCCAGTACTTC,CASTQEAGAQDTQYF
TRBV2,.,TRBJ2-1,.,TGTGCCAGCAGGACCTCTAGGGCGGGCGCCAATGAGCAGTTCTTC,CASRTSRAGANEQFF
TRBV11-2,.,TRBJ2-5,.,TGTGGCAGCAGCCCCCTCGGCGAGACCCAGTACTTC,CGSSPLGETQYF
TRBV28,.,TRBJ2-3,few,TGTGTCGACTGGGGCCGCGAATGGGAAAGCACAGATACGCAGTATTTT,CVDWGREWESTDTQYF
TRBV5-1,.,TRBJ2-7,.,TGCGCCAGCAGCTCGGGACCTAGGGTCGAGCAGTACTTC,CASSSGPRVEQYF
TRBV24-1,TRBD1,TRBJ1-2,.,TGTGCCACCAGTGACCCCTCCGGGACAGGGGATGGCTACACCTTC,CATSDPSGTGDGYTF
TRBV11-2,.,TRBJ2-4,many,TGTGCCAGCAGGGGTATTTCGGACATTCAGTACTTC,CASRGISDIQYF
TRBV11-2,.,TRBJ1-6,.,TGTGCCAGCAGCTTATGGGGGGGCCTGGGGGTCTCACCCCTCCACTTT,CASSLWGGLGVSPLHF
TRBV29-1,.,TRBJ1-1,.,TGCAGCGTCGGGGGGGACGACCGGCTTGAAGCTTTCTTT,CSVGGDDRLEAFF
TRBV5-6,.,TRBJ2-5,.,TGTGCCAGCAGCCGACGGGAGACCCAGTACTTC,CASSRRETQYF
TRBV6-5,.,TRBJ2-1,.,TGTGCCAGCAGTCATAAGGGCAACGTCCTCAATGAGCAGTTCTTC,CASSHKGNVLNEQFF
TRBV29-1,.,TRBJ2-1,few,TGCAGCGGTCAGCAGGACTTTTACAATGAGCAGTTCTTC,CSGQQDFYNEQFF
TRBV11-2,.,TRBJ2-1,.,TGTGCCAGCAGTTACCGTCTTGAGTTGTTCTTC,CASSYRLELFF
TRBV4-1,.,TRBJ2-4,.,TGCGCCAGCAGCCAAGTAGGAATCCTAGGGGGGTCGGCCAAAAACATTCAGTACTTC,CASSQVGILGGSAKNIQYF
TRBV10-1,.,TRBJ2-1,once,TGCGCCAGCAGTGAGTCAGCCAGCGGCTCGTACAATGAGCAGTTCTTC,CASSESASGSYNEQFF
TRBV5-1,.,TRBJ2-7,.,TGCGCCAGCAGCTGGAGGGCTACAGGGGTAGGCTACGAGCAGTACTTC,CASSWRATGVGYEQYF
TRBV5-1,TRBD2,TRBJ2-2,few,TGCGCCAGCAGCTTGGAGGGACTAGCGGGAGGCACCGGGGAGCTGTTTTTT,CASSLEGLAGGTGELFF
TRBV11-2,TRBD1,TRBJ2-4,.,TGTGCCAGCAGCTTAGGGCAGGGGGTGGGAAACATTCAGTACTTT,CASSLGQGVGNIQYF
TRBV10-3,TRBD2,TRBJ2-1,.,TGTGCCATCAGTGAGGGACTAGCGGGAAAGAATGAGCAGTTCTTC,CAISEGLAGKNEQFF
TRBV5-4,.,TRBJ2-7,few,TGTGCCAGCAGCCCCCGACTACACTACGAGCAGTACTTC,CASSPRLHYEQYF
TRBV11-2,.,TRBJ2-1,.,TGTGCCAGCAGCCATGGGAAAGGGGCCTACAATGAGCAGTTCTTC,CASSHGKGAYNEQFF
TRBV29-1,.,TRBJ2-1,.,TGCAGCGTTCCCCGAGGGGGAAGGGGAAGATACAATGAGCAGTTCTTC,CSVPRGGRGRYNEQFF
TRBV5-1,.,TRBJ1-4,.,TGCGTCAGCAGCTTGTGGTCCCGCAATGAAAAACTGTTTTTT,CVSSLWSRNEKLFF
TRBV12-3/TRBV12-4,.,TRBJ2-7,.,TGTGCCAGCAGTTTTCAGCATTCCTACAATGAGCAGTACTTC,CASSFQHSYNEQYF
TRBV5-4,.,TRBJ2-5,once,TGTGCCAGCAGCCGTGGGACCGACCAAGGGACCCAGTGCTTC,CASSRGTDQGTQCF
TRBV4-1,.,TRBJ2-7,once,TGCGCCAGCAGCCCGTCCGTTGGGGCTACGAGGGAGCAGTACTTC,CASSPSVGATREQYF
TRBV11-1,TRBD1,TRBJ1-6,.,TGTGCCAGCAGCCTAACCTTGGGACAGGGCCAGGGGTCCCTCCACTTT,CASSLTLGQGQGSLHF
TRBV6-5,.,TRBJ2-2,.,TGTGCCACCTTACAAGGCGTAGGCGGGGAGCTGTTTTTT,CATLQGVGGELFF
TRBV12-3/TRBV12-4,.,TRBJ2-3,.,TGTGCCAGCAGTTTCGCCACAGATACGCAGTATTTT,CASSFATDTQYF
TRBV6-6,TRBD1,TRBJ2-7,.,TGTGCCAGCAGTTACAGCTGGGACAGCTACGAGCAGTACTTC,CASSYSWDSYEQYF
TRBV11-2,.,TRBJ2-3,.,TGTGCCAGTAGCCCTTCCAGGCTATGCACAGATACGCAGTATTTT,CASSPSRLCTDTQYF
TRBV6-2/TRBV6-3,.,TRBJ2-7,.,TGTGCCAGCAGTCTCGGGGCCCCCTACGAGCAGTACTTC,CASSLGAPYEQYF
TRBV29-1,.,TRBJ1-5,.,TGCAGCGTAGAGACAGTAGTGGGACAGCCCCAGCATTTT,CSVETVVGQPQHF
TRBV5-6,TRBD2,TRBJ2-1,.,TGTGCCAGCAGCTTGGAGCGGGAGGGCCCCGATGAGCAGTTCTTC,CASSLEREGPDEQFF
TRBV29-1,.,TRBJ1-6,few,TGCAGCGTTACAACAGGGAATTCACCCCTCCACTTT,CSVTTGNSPLHF
TRBV4-1,TRBD2,TRBJ2-7,few,TGCGCCAGCAGCCACCTAAATCCCCTAAACCTAGCGGGTGAGCAGTACTTC,CASSHLNPLNLAGEQYF
TRBV5-4,TRBD2,TRBJ2-5,.,TGTGCCAGCAGCTTGGGGGGTAGCGGGGGCCTAACAGAGACCCAGTACTTC,CASSLGGSGGLTETQYF
TRBV29-1,.,TRBJ2-1,few,TGCAGCGCCATGACCGTACTAGGGGGCAATGAGCAGTTCTTC,CSAMTVLGGNEQFF
TRBV7-8,TRBD1,TRBJ2-7,.,TGTGCCAGCAGCTCCGAAGGGGACAGGTTCTCCTACGAGCAGTACTTC,CASSSEGDRFSYEQYF
TRBV4-2,TRBD1,TRBJ1-2,.,TGTGTCAGCAACTTAGGACAGGGCTATGGCTACACCTTC,CVSNLGQGYGYTF
TRBV11-2,TRBD1,TRBJ2-4,many,TGTGCCAGCAGCTTTGACGACATGACAGGGACCAAAAACATTCAGTACTTC,CASSFDDMTGTKNIQYF
TRBV6-1,TRBD2,TRBJ2-2,.,TGTGCCAGCAGTGCTACTAGCGGGGCCGGGGAGCTGTTTTTT,CASSATSGAGELFF
TRBV6-5,.,TRBJ1-2,.,TGTGCCAGCAGTTACGGTCGGGCAGTCTATGGCTACACCTTC,CASSYGRAVYGYTF
TRBV5-4,TRBD2,TRBJ2-3,.,TGTGCCAGCAGCTCGGGACTAGCGGGAGGGATGGGAAATACGCAGTATTTT,CASSSGLAGGMGNTQYF
TRBV4-2,.,TRBJ2-1,.,TGTGCCAACAACCATAACAATGAGCAGTTCTTC,CANNHNNEQFF
TRBV14,.,TRBJ2-7,.,TGTGCCAGCAGCTCACAGGGTAGCGGCTATTACGAGCAATACTTC,CASSSQGSGYYEQYF
TRBV28,TRBD2,TRBJ2-3,.,TGTGCCAGCAGTTCCCTAGGACTAGGTGTAGTAAATACGCAGTATTTT,CASSSLGLGVVNTQYF
TRBV11-2,.,TRBJ2-7,many,TGTGCCAGCAGCTTAGAGGACGGAGGGGAGCAGTACTTC,CASSLEDGGEQYF
TRBV10-3,.,TRBJ2-7,.,TGTGCCATCAGTGAGTCGGTCGGGCTAGCGCAGGGCGAGCAGTACTTC,CAISESVGLAQGEQYF
TRBV5-5,.,TRBJ2-5,few,TGTGCCAGCAGTCCGGGGAACCAAGAGACCCAGTACTTC,CASSPGNQETQYF
TRBV12-3/TRBV12-4,TRBD1,TRBJ2-5,.,TGTGCCAGCAGTTCCAACGCCGGGACAGGGGGCGAAGAGACCCAGTACTTC,CASSSNAGTGGEETQYF
TRBV7-9,.,TRBJ1-1,few,TGTGCCAGCAGCCCCGGGGGCGCATTCACTGAAGCTTTCTTT,CASSPGGAFTEAFF
TRBV11-2,.,TRBJ2-7,.,TGTGCCAGCAGGGCTTACAGGGATAACGACGAGCAATACTTC,CASRAYRDNDEQYF
TRBV11-2,TRBD2,TRBJ2-5,.,TGTGCCAGCAGCTTAGCTAGCGGGAGGGTTGGAGAGACCCAGTACTTT,CASSLASGRVGETQYF